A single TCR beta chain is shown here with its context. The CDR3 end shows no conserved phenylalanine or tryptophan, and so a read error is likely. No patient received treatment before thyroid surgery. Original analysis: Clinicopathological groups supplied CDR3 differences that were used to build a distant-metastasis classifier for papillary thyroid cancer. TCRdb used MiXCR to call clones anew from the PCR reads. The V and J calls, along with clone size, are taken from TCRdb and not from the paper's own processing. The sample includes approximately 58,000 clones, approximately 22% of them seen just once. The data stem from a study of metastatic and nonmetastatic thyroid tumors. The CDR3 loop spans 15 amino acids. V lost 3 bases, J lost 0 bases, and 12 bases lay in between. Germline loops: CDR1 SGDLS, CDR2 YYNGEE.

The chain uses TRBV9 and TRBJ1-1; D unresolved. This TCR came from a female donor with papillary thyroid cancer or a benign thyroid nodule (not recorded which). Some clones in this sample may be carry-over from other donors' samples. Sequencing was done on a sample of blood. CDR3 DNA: TGTGCCAGCAGCGCCCTCTGGACGGTGAACACTGAAGCTTTCCTT. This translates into CASSALWTVNTEAFL.